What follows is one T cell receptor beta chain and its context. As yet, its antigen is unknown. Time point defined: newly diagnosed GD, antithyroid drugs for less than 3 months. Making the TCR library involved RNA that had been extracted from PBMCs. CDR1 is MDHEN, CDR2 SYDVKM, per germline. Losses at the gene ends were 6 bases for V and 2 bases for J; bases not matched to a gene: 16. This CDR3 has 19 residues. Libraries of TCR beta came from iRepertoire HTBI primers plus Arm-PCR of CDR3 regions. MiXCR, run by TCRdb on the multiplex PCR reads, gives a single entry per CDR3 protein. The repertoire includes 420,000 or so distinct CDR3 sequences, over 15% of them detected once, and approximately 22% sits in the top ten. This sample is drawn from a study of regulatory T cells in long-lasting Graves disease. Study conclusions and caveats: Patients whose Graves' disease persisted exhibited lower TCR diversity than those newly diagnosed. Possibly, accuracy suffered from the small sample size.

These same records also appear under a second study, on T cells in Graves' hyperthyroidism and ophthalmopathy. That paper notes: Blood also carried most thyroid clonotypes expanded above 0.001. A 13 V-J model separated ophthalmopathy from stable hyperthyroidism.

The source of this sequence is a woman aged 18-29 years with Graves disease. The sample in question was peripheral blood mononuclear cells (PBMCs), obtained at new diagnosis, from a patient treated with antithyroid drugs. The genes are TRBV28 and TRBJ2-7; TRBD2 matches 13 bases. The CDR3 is CASSLIVLAGGPRTYEQYF. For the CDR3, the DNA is TGTGCCAGCAGCCTGATAGTACTAGCGGGAGGGCCTAGGACCTACGAGCAGTACTTC.